Following are 18 T cell receptor beta chains from one sample sequenced in a study of control samples from healthy donors and cancer patients. Using immunoSEQ multiplex PCR, the repertoire was profiled, and TCRdb retains in-frame clones only, with some absent. The sample lists roughly 140,000 clones, roughly 89% occurring once. Sequencing was done on a sample of blood. The receptor source for this set is a young man in good health.

This clone has only one observation. This chain's CDR3 is CASSWSRDSLSAFF. The CDR3 region has the DNA TGTGCCAGCTCATGGAGCCGGGACAGTCTTTCAGCTTTCTTT. The chain recombines TRBV18 with TRBJ1-1; the match to TRBD1 covers 7 bases. The CDR3 runs 14 residues. Germline loops: CDR1 KGHSH, CDR2 LQKENI. V lost 5 bases and J lost 10; bases outside the gene matches: 13.

The chain combines TRBV5-1 with TRBJ2-5, with D perhaps matching TRBD1 (6 bases). This CDR3 spans 14 amino acids. Between the trimmed V and J ends, which lost 3 bases and 2 bases, there was a span of 11 bases. Germline-derived CDR1 and CDR2 are SGHRS and YFSETQ. The CDR3 DNA sequence: TGCGCCAGCAGCTCCGGACAGCAACAAGAGACCCAGTACTTC. Its protein is CASSSGQQQETQYF.

To note about this clone: Other DNA sequences in the sample encode the same CDR3. The CDR3, as DNA: TGTGCCAGCAGCTTGACAGCGTCCACTGAAGCTTTCTTT. Translating it yields CASSLTASTEAFF. The rearrangement links TRBV5-6 to TRBJ1-1; D is unclear. Trimming took 1 base from V and 4 from J, leaving 8 bases between them. Germline V gives CDR1 SGHDT, CDR2 YYEEEE. This CDR3 is 13 amino acids long.

The chain has TRBV19 and TRBJ1-4; a possible D gene is TRBD1 (5 bases). CDR1 LNHDA and CDR2 SQIVND come from the germline V gene (reference sequence). This CDR3 region has 16 residues. Trimming cost V 2 bases and J 3 bases, with 13 bases left between them. The CDR3 loop is CASSISPGGANEKLFF. CDR3 bases: TGTGCCAGTAGTATAAGCCCCGGAGGGGCTAATGAAAAACTGTTTTTT.

This clone was recorded once. The V call is TRBV6-5, the J call TRBJ2-6; D is undetermined. CDR3 length equals 16 residues. Germline CDR1 reads MNHEY; CDR2 reads SVGAGI. Trimming took off 0 bases at V and 2 bases at J, with 8 bases between the two ends. CDR3 DNA: TGTGCCAGCAGTTACTCGCCCCAAGCTGGGGCCAACGTCCTGACTTTC. This encodes CASSYSPQAGANVLTF.

The chain combines TRBV7-2 with TRBJ2-3; the D is unclear. Germline V gives CDR1 SGHTA, CDR2 FQGNSA. The V end lost 3 bases, the J end lost 0 bases, and 7 bases lay between the germline ends. This CDR3 has 14 amino acids. CDR3 bases: TGTGCCAGCAGCTTCGGCCTTAGCACAGATACGCAGTATTTT. Protein product: CASSFGLSTDTQYF.

This sequence joins TRBV4-3 and TRBJ2-1; D is perhaps TRBD2 (6 bases). This CDR3 spans 15 amino acids. The germline V gene has CDR1 LGHNA and CDR2 YSLEER. V was clipped by 0 bases and J by 9 bases, with 15 bases between them. CDR3 nucleotides: TGCGCCAGCAGCCAAGAATTAACAGACGGGAGTGAGCAGTTCTTC. Its translation: CASSQELTDGSEQFF.

V gene TRBV5-6 combines with J gene TRBJ1-4; the D gene is possibly TRBD1 (6 bases). CDR3 length equals 14 residues. The germline V gene encodes CDR1 SGHDT and CDR2 YYEEEE. Trimming took off 4 bases at V and 8 bases at J, with 15 bases between the two ends. In DNA form, the CDR3 reads TGTGCCAGCAGCACAGGGTTAAGGGCGGAAAAACTGTTTTTT. Protein: CASSTGLRAEKLFF. Based on the CDR3 plus reference TRBV5-6 and TRBJ1-4, the full variable domain is DAGVTQSPTHLIKTRGQQVTLRCSPKSGHDTVSWYQQALGQGPQFIFQYYEEEERQRGNFPDRFSGHQFPNYSSELNVNALLLGDSALYLCASSTGLRAEKLFFGSGTQLSVL.

The rearrangement links TRBV3-1 (or the pseudogene TRBV3-2) to TRBJ2-3; 8 bases map to TRBD1. Germline lookup yields CDR1 LGHDT and CDR2 YNNKEL (reference sequence). The length of the CDR3 is 15 residues. After removal of 4 bases from V and 0 bases from J, the junction contained 3 bases not matched to a gene. The CDR3 DNA reads as TGTGCCAGCAGCCCGCGGACAGGGAGCACAGATACGCAGTATTTT. Its protein is CASSPRTGSTDTQYF.

This chain connects TRBV24-1 to TRBJ2-3; perhaps TRBD1 as D (5 bases). This CDR3 is built from 12 residues. The V gene's germline CDR1 is KGHDR and CDR2 SFDVKD. V dropped 7 bases and J dropped 5 bases, with 9 bases sitting between them. The CDR3 nucleotides are TGTGCCACCAGCACTCAGGGAGATACGCAGTATTTT. This codes for CATSTQGDTQYF.

The V gene is TRBV6-1, the J gene TRBJ1-1; the match to TRBD1 covers 7 bases. This CDR3 is 14 amino acids long. CDR1 and CDR2 from the germline V gene are MNHNS and SASEGT. The trim removed 2 bases at V and 7 bases at J, leaving 7 bases unmatched. CDR3 amino acids: CASSENDRVGEAFF. CDR3 bases: TGTGCCAGCAGTGAAAACGACAGGGTGGGTGAAGCTTTCTTT.

The V and J genes are TRBV24-1 and TRBJ1-3; D is uncertain. The V gene's germline CDR1 is KGHDR and CDR2 SFDVKD. Trimming took off 0 bases at V and 0 bases at J, with 8 bases between the two ends. The CDR3 has 16 residues. CDR3 in amino acids: CATSDLLSFSGNTIYF. The CDR3 nucleotides are TGTGCCACCAGTGATTTGCTCTCGTTCTCTGGAAACACCATATATTTT.

The CDR3 loop is CASTLVSAGQEQFF. The CDR3 region has the DNA TGCGCCAGCACTCTTGTATCGGCGGGACAGGAGCAGTTCTTC. This chain uses TRBV10-2 with TRBJ2-1; D possibly corresponds to TRBD1 (7 bases). The V end was cut by 7 bases, the J end by 10 bases, with 20 bases between. Germline V gives CDR1 WSHSY, CDR2 SAAADI. This CDR3 comprises 14 residues.

The chain joins TRBV9 to TRBJ2-7, with TRBD2 matching 10 bases. The CDR3 consists of 15 residues. Germline V CDR1 and CDR2: SGDLS, YYNGEE. J was trimmed by 2 bases and V by 7 bases; bases with no gene match: 9. The CDR3 protein is CASSPRTSGAYEQYF. The CDR3 DNA reads as TGTGCCAGCTCCCCACGGACTAGCGGAGCCTACGAGCAGTACTTC.

The J gene is TRBJ2-2, the V gene TRBV7-2; D is unclear. Germline CDR1 is SGHTA and CDR2 is FQGNSA. Trimming pared 3 bases from V and 1 base from J, leaving 9 bases between. CDR3 length equals 15 residues. The CDR3 coding sequence is TGTGCCAGCAGCTTTAAGAACATGAACACCGGGGAGCTGTTTTTT. Its protein product is CASSFKNMNTGELFF. Supplemented by reference TRBV7-2 and TRBJ2-2, the full variable domain reads GAGVSQSPSNKVTEKGKDVELRCDPISGHTALYWYRQSLGQGLEFLIYFQGNSAPDKSGLPSDRFSAERTGGSVSTLTIQRTQQEDSAVYLCASSFKNMNTGELFFGEGSRLTVL.

The chain uses TRBV7-2 and TRBJ1-1; 9 bases align to TRBD1. The junction had 14 bases not matched to a gene; V was cut back by 7 bases and J by 11 bases. CDR1 and CDR2 (germline): SGHTA, FQGNSA. The CDR3 extends over 14 amino acids. CDR3 region: CASNPPHRGPAAFF. For the CDR3, the DNA is TGTGCCAGCAACCCCCCCCACAGGGGGCCTGCGGCTTTCTTT.

This clone was seen only once. V gene TRBV6-5 combines with J gene TRBJ2-7; 8 bases align to TRBD1. The V gene's germline CDR1 is MNHEY and CDR2 SVGAGI. The CDR3 consists of 16 residues. Unmatched junction bases numbered 10, after V lost 2 bases and J lost 4 bases. The CDR3 sequence: CASSYADRDRLYEQYF. As DNA, the CDR3 is TGTGCCAGCAGTTACGCCGACCGGGACAGGTTGTACGAGCAGTACTTC.

The chain joins TRBV3-1 (or the pseudogene TRBV3-2) to TRBJ1-2; D is unclear. V was shortened by 1 base and J by 8 bases, with 11 bases between the two germline ends. Germline CDR1 is LGHDT and CDR2 is YNNKEL (reference sequence). The CDR3 has 13 amino acids. This CDR3 reads CASSQGRGGGYTF. The CDR3 DNA follows: TGTGCCAGCAGCCAAGGGCGAGGAGGCGGCTACACCTTC.